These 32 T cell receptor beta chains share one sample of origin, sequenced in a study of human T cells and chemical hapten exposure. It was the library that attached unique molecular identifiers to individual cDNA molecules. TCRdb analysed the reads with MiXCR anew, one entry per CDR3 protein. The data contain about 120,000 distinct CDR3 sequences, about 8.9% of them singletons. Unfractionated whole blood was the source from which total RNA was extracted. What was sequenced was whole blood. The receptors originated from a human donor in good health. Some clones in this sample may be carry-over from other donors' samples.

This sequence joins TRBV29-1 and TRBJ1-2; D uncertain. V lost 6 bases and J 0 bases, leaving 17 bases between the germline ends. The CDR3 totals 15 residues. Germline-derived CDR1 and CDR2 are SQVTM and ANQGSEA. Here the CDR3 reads CSVDIADTSNYGYTF. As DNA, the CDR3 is TGCAGCGTAGATATCGCCGACACATCTAACTATGGCTACACCTTC.

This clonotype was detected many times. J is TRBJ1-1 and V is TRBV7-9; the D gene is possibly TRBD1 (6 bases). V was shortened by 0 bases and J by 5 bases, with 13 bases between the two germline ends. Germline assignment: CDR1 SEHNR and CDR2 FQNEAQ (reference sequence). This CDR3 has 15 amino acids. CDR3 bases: TGTGCCAGCAGCTTAGCCCAGGGGAGAACTACTGAAGCTTTCTTT. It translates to CASSLAQGRTTEAFF.

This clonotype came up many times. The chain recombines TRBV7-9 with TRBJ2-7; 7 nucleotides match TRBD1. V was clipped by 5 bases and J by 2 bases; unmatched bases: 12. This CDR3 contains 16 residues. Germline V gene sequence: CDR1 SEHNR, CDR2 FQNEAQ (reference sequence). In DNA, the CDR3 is TGTGCCAGCAGCCCACCGGGGACAGTAGCAGCCTACGAGCAGTACTTC. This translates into CASSPPGTVAAYEQYF.

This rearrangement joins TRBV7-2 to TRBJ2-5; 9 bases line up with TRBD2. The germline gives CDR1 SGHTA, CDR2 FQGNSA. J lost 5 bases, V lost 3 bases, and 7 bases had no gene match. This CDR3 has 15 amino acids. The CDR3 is CASSLNSGRTETQYF. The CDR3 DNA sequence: TGTGCCAGCAGCTTGAACAGCGGGAGGACTGAGACCCAGTACTTC. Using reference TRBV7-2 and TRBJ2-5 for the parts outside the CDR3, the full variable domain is GAGVSQSPSNKVTEKGKDVELRCDPISGHTALYWYRQSLGQGLEFLIYFQGNSAPDKSGLPSDRFSAERTGGSVSTLTIQRTQQEDSAVYLCASSLNSGRTETQYFGPGTRLLVL.

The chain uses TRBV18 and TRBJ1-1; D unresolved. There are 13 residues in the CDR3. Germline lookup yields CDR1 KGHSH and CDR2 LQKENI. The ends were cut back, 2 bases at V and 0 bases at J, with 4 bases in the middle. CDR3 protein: CASSPLMNTEAFF. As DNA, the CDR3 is TGTGCCAGCTCACCATTAATGAACACTGAAGCTTTCTTT.

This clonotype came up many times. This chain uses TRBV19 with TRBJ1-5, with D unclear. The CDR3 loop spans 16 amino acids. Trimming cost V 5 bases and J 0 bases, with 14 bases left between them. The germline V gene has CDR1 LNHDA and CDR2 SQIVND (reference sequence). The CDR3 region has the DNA TGTGCCAGTAGTGGTAGACACCGTTATAGCAATCAGCCCCAGCATTTT. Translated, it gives CASSGRHRYSNQPQHF.

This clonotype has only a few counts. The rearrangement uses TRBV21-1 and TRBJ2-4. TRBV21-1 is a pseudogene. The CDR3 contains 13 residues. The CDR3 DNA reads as TGTGCCAGCAGCAAAGGCGAGGACGGCGAAGGGTACTTC. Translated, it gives CASSKGEDGEGYF.

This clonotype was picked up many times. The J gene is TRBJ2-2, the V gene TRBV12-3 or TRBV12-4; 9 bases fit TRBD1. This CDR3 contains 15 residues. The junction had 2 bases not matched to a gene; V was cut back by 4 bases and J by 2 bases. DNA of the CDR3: TGTGCCAGCAGTTCGACAGGGGGTAACACCGGGGAGCTGTTTTTT. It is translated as CASSSTGGNTGELFF.

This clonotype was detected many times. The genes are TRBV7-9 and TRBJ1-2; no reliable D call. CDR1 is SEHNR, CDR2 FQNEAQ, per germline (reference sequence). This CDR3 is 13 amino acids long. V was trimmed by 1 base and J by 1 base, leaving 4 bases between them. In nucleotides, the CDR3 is TGTGCCAGCAGCTTAGTAGTTAACTATGGCTACACCTTC. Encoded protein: CASSLVVNYGYTF.

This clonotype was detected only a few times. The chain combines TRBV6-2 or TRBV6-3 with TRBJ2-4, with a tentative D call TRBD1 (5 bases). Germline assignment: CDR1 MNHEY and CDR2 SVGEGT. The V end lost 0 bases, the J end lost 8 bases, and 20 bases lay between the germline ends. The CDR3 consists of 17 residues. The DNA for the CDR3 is TGTGCCAGCAGTTACTCGCAGGGTGACCTGGTCGTGGACATTCAGTACTTC. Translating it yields CASSYSQGDLVVDIQYF.

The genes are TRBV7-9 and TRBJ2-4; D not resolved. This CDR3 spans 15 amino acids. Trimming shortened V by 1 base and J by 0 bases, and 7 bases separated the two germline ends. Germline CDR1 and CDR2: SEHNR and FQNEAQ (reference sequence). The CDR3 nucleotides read TGTGCCAGCAGCTTAGACAAACTAGCCAAAAACATTCAGTACTTC. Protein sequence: CASSLDKLAKNIQYF.

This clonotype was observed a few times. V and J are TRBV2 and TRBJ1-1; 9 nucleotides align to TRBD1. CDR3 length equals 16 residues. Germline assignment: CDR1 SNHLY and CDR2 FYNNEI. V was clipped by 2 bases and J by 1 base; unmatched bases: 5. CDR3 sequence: CASSELTGGANTEAFF. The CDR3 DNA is TGTGCCAGCAGTGAACTTACAGGGGGCGCGAACACTGAAGCTTTCTTT. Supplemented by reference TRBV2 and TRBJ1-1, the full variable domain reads EPEVTQTPSHQVTQMGQEVILRCVPISNHLYFYWYRQILGQKVEFLVSFYNNEISEKSEIFDDQFSVERPDGSNFTLKIRSTKLEDSAMYFCASSELTGGANTEAFFGQGTRLTVV.

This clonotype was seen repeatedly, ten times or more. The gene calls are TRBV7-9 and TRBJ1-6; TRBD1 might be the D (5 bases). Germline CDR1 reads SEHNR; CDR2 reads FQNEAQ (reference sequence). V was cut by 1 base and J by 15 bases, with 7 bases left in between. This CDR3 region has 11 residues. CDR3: CASSLVGDLHF. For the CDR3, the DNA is TGTGCCAGCAGCTTAGTGGGGGACCTCCACTTT.

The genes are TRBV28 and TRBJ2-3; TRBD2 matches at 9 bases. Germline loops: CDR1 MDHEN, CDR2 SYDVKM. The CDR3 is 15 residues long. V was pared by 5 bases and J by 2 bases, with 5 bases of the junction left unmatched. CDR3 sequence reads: CASSLLAGNTDTQYF. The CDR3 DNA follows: TGTGCCAGCAGTCTTCTAGCGGGGAACACAGATACGCAGTATTTT. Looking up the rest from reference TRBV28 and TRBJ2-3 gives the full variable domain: DVKVTQSSRYLVKRTGEKVFLECVQDMDHENMFWYRQDPGLGLRLIYFSYDVKMKEKGDIPEGYSVSREKKERFSLILESASTNQTSMYLCASSLLAGNTDTQYFGPGTRLTVL.

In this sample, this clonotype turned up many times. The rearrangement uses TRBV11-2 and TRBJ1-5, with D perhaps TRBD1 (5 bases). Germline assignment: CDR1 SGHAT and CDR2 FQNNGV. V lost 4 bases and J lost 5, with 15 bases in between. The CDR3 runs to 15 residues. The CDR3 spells CASSSGGRVDQPQHF. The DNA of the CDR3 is TGTGCCAGCAGCTCCGGGGGAAGGGTAGATCAGCCCCAGCATTTT.

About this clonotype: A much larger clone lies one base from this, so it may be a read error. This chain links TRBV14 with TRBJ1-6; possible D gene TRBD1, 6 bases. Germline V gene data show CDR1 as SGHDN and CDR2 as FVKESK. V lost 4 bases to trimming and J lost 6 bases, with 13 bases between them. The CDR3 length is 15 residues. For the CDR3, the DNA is TGTGCCAGCAGCCCCTGGGACAAGGGTAATTCACCCCTCCACTTT. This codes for CASSPWDKGNSPLHF.

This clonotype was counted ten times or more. In DNA form, the CDR3 reads TGCAGCGTTGGCACCTCTGGAAACACCATATATTTT. Residues: CSVGTSGNTIYF. The V and J genes are TRBV29-1 and TRBJ1-3, with D unclear. The germline V and J ends were trimmed by 4 bases and 0 bases, with 4 bases remaining between them. The CDR3 has 12 residues. The germline V gene has CDR1 SQVTM and CDR2 ANQGSEA.

As DNA, the CDR3 is TGTGCCAGCAGTGCAAGAGGGGCCGGCTACGAGCAGTACTTC. Its protein product is CASSARGAGYEQYF. V gene TRBV2 combines with J gene TRBJ2-7; either TRBD1 or TRBD2 may fit D (5 bases each). The CDR3 runs 14 residues. The germline gives CDR1 SNHLY, CDR2 FYNNEI. V was shortened by 4 bases and J by 3 bases, with 13 bases between the two germline ends.

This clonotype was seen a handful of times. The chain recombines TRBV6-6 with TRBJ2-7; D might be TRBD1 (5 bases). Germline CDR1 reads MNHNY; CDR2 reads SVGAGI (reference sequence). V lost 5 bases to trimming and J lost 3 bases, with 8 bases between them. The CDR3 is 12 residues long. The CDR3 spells CASSQDNYEQYF. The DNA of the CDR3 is TGTGCCAGCAGTCAGGACAACTACGAGCAGTACTTC.

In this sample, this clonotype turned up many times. This CDR3 is CASSSDTYSYEQYF. The CDR3 DNA reads TGTGCCAGCAGCTCGGACACCTACTCCTACGAGCAGTACTTC. The gene calls are TRBV7-2 and TRBJ2-7; D may be TRBD1 (5 bases). The CDR3 covers 14 residues. The germline CDR1 and CDR2 sequences are SGHTA and FQGNSA. Trimming cost V 4 bases and J 0 bases, with 10 bases left between them.

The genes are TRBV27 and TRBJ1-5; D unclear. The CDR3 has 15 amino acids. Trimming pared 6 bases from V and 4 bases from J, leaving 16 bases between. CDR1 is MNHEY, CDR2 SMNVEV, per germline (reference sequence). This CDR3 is CASRPGPGQNQPQHF. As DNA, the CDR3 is TGTGCCAGCAGACCAGGACCAGGTCAAAATCAGCCCCAGCATTTT.

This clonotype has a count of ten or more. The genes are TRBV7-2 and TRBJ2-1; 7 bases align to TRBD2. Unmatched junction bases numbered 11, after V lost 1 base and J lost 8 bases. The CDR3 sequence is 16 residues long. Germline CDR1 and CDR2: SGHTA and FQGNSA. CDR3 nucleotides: TGTGCCAGCAGCTTAGGGCCTCTAGCGGATCGTCATGAGCAGTTCTTC. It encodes CASSLGPLADRHEQFF.

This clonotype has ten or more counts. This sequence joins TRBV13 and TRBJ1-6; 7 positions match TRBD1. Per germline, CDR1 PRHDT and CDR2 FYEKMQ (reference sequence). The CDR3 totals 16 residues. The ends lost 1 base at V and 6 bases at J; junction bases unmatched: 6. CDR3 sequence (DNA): TGTGCCAGCAGCTTAGCCGGGACAGCCTCTAATTCACCCCTCCACTTT. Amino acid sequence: CASSLAGTASNSPLHF.

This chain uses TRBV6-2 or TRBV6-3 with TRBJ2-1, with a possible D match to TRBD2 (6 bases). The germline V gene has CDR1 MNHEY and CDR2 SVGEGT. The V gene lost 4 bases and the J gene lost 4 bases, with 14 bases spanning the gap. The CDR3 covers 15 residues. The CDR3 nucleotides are TGTGCCAGCAGTTTGGTGGCGGGGCTATACAATGAGCAGTTCTTC. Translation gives CASSLVAGLYNEQFF.

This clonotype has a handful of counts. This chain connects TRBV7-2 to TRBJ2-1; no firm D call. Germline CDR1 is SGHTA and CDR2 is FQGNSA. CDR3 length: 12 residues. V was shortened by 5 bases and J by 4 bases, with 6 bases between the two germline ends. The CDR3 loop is CASSPTYNEQFF. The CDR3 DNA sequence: TGTGCCAGCAGCCCTACTTACAATGAGCAGTTCTTC.

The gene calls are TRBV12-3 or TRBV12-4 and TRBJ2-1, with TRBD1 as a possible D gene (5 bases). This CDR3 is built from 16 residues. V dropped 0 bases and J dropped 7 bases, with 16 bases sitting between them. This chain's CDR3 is CASSLAKGKGWNEQFF. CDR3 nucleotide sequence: TGTGCCAGCAGTTTAGCGAAGGGGAAAGGCTGGAATGAGCAGTTCTTC.

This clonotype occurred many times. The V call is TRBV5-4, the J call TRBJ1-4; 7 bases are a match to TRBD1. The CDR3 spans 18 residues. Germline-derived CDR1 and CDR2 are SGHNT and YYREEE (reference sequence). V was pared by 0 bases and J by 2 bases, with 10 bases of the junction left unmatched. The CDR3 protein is CASSLGPGQSATNEKLFF. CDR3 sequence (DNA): TGTGCCAGCAGCTTGGGACCGGGACAGAGTGCCACTAATGAAAAACTGTTTTTT.

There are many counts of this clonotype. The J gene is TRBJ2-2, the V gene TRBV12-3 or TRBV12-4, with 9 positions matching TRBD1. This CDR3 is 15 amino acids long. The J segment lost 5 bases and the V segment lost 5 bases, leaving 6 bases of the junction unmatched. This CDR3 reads CASSLRQGETGELFF. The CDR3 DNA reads TGTGCCAGCAGTCTCCGACAGGGGGAAACCGGGGAGCTGTTTTTT.

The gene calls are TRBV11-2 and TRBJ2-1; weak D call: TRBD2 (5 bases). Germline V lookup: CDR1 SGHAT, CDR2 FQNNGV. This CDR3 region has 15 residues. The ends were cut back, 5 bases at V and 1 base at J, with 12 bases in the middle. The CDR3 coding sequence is TGTGCCAGCAGCGCCGGGGTGTTATCCTACAATGAGCAGTTCTTC. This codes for CASSAGVLSYNEQFF.

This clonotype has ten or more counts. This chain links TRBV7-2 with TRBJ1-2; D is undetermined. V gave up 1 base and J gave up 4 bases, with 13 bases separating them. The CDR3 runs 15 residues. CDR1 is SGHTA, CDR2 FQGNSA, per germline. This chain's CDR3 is CASSLVRERSYGYTF. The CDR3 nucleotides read TGTGCCAGCAGCTTAGTTAGGGAAAGAAGCTATGGCTACACCTTC.

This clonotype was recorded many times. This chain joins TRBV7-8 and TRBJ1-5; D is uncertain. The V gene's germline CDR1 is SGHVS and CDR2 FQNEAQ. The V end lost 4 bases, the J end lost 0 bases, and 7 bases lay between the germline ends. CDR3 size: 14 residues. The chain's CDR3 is CASSSQDSNQPQHF. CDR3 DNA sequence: TGTGCCAGCAGCTCTCAGGATAGCAATCAGCCCCAGCATTTT.

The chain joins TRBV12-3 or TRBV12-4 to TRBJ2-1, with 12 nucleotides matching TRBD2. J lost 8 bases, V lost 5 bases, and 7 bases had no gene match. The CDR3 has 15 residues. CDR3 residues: CASSPGLAGPDEQFF. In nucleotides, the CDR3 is TGTGCCAGCAGTCCCGGACTAGCGGGACCGGATGAGCAGTTCTTC.